This T cell receptor (beta chain) was recorded in a study of T cell responses to AZD1222 COVID-19 vaccine. TCRdb keeps only in-frame clones here, not all; method: immunoSEQ multiplex PCR. Of roughly 150,000 clones in the sample, around 93% were seen once. The CDR3 extends over 14 amino acids. V dropped 3 bases and J dropped 4; count of bases not matched to a gene: 4. The germline gives CDR1 SGHRS, CDR2 YFSETQ. V is TRBV5-1 and J is TRBJ1-2, with TRBD1 matching 9 bases. The sequence derives from an adult in good health. The material sequenced was peripheral blood, taken on day 0 of AZD1222 vaccination. CDR3 loop: CASSSQTGGYGYTF. The CDR3 bases are TGCGCCAGCAGCTCGCAGACAGGGGGCTATGGCTACACCTTC.